A selection of T cell receptor beta chains follows, all from one sample in a study of shared clonotypes between healthy human individuals. Data came from immunoSEQ multiplex PCR; TCRdb stores just in-frame clones and leaves some out. The profile shows some 1,900,000 clones, 85% to 95% of them singletons. Sequenced input: naive CD8+ T cells sorted from blood. These receptors originate from a man between 18 and 35 years old in good health. Each CDR3 is given with its conserved first and last residue. The D gene is left open where the match is weak. Expanded clones get a size class; other rows say once, few or many, or leave the size out.

j_call clone_size v_call d_call cdr3_nt cdr3_aa
TRBJ2-3 - TRBV28 TRBD2 TGTGCCAGCAACCTCGACGGGGGGGCCGCAGATACGCAGTATTTT CASNLDGGAADTQYF
TRBJ1-1 - TRBV7-9 - TGTGCCAGCAGCTCGACAGGAGAAGCTTTCTTT CASSSTGEAFF
TRBJ2-3 - TRBV4-2 - TGTGCCAGCAGCCAACATCGTAGCACAGATACGCAGTATTTT CASSQHRSTDTQYF
TRBJ1-4 - TRBV5-8 - TGTGCCAGCAGCCCCGTGTGGGAAAAACTGTTTTTT CASSPVWEKLFF
TRBJ1-1 - TRBV7-9 - TGTGCCAGCAGCTCATTCTTGGGAAAGCCCACTGAAGCTTTCTTT CASSSFLGKPTEAFF
TRBJ1-4 - TRBV7-9 - TGTGCCAGCAGCTTAAGTCTTGGGCGGTCAGGCGAAAAACTGTTTTTT CASSLSLGRSGEKLFF
TRBJ1-5 - TRBV5-6 - TGTGCCAGCAGCCCCGGTCCAGGGTCCAATCAGCCCCAGCATTTT CASSPGPGSNQPQHF
TRBJ2-7 - TRBV4-1 TRBD1 TGCGCCAGCAGCCAAGCCCATACCCTCACAGGGGGCGCCGCCTACGAGCAGTACTTC CASSQAHTLTGGAAYEQYF
TRBJ1-5 - TRBV9 TRBD1 TGTGCCAGCAGCGCCGGGACAGGGGGCTCGGGACAGCCCCAGCATTTT CASSAGTGGSGQPQHF
TRBJ2-7 - TRBV28 - TGTGCCAGCAGTTTACCCGGGTACGAGCAGTACTTC CASSLPGYEQYF
TRBJ2-1 - TRBV19 - TGTGCCAGTAGTATGGGCCTGTACAATGAGCAGTTCTTC CASSMGLYNEQFF
TRBJ2-1 - TRBV11-2 TRBD1 TGTGCCAGCAGACAGGGGGAGAATGAGCAGTTCTTC CASRQGENEQFF
TRBJ1-5 - TRBV2 TRBD1 TGTGCCAGCGCAACAGGGGATAGCAATCAGCCCCAGCATTTT CASATGDSNQPQHF
TRBJ2-2 - TRBV25-1 - TGTGCCAGCAGAGTAGGGGCCGGGGAGCTGTTTTTT CASRVGAGELFF
TRBJ2-7 once TRBV7-9 - TGTGCCAGCAGCTTGTCGCCCAGGGTCCAAACTCGGGCCGAGCAGTACTTC CASSLSPRVQTRAEQYF
TRBJ1-6 once TRBV5-1 - TGCGCCAGCAGACCAACCCCCTCGATAACAGGGAGGGTCAATTCACCCCTCCACTTT CASRPTPSITGRVNSPLHF
TRBJ1-1 few TRBV7-3 - TGTGCCAGCAGCCTAGTTGGTGACACTGAAGCTTTCTTT CASSLVGDTEAFF
TRBJ2-2 - TRBV30 - TGTGCCTGGAGTGTGGTTTCCACCGGGGAGCTGTTTTTT CAWSVVSTGELFF
TRBJ1-5 - TRBV9 - TGTGCCAGCAGCCCTAGGGGCGCAGTTATGGAGCCCCAGCATTTT CASSPRGAVMEPQHF
TRBJ2-7 once TRBV28 - TGTGCCAGTCGACCTGGGGGGTTGGACGAGCAGTACTTC CASRPGGLDEQYF
TRBJ1-1 once TRBV11-1 - TGTGCCAGCAGCTTAGGAGCGAACACTGAAGCTTTCTTT CASSLGANTEAFF
TRBJ2-5 once TRBV7-8 - TGTGCCAGCAGCTTATTGTCAGCACTAGAGACCCAGTACTTC CASSLLSALETQYF
TRBJ2-1 - TRBV9 TRBD2 TGTGCCAGCAGCGTAGAAGCGGGAGCTCCGAGGGATGAGCAGTTCTTC CASSVEAGAPRDEQFF
TRBJ2-7 - TRBV4-3 - TGCGCCAGCAGCCAAGGCCTCGGACAATCCTACGAGCAGTACTTC CASSQGLGQSYEQYF
TRBJ1-2 - TRBV4-1 TRBD1 TGCGCCAGCAGCCCCAGGACAGGGCTTTATGGCTACACCTTC CASSPRTGLYGYTF
TRBJ1-1 - TRBV2 - TGTGCCAGCAGTGATATTTACACTGAAGCTTTCTTT CASSDIYTEAFF
TRBJ2-7 - TRBV5-1 - TGCGCCAGCAGCTTGCTGCAGGGCGACCACGAGCAGTACTTC CASSLLQGDHEQYF
TRBJ2-1 - TRBV11-2 - TGTGCCAGCAGCTTAGATCCCCGGCAGGGAAAGGAAACAAATGAGCAGTTCTTC CASSLDPRQGKETNEQFF
TRBJ2-5 - TRBV5-6 - TGTGCCAGCAGCTTGGAATCAGGAGGAGAGACCCAGTACTTC CASSLESGGETQYF
TRBJ2-5 - TRBV2 TRBD1 TGTGCCAGCAGCTCACCCGACAGGGGTGGAGAAGAGACCCAGTACTTC CASSSPDRGGEETQYF
TRBJ1-4 - TRBV27 TRBD1 TGTGCCAGCAGTTTAGGGCAGGGGGCGGAAAAACTGTTTTTT CASSLGQGAEKLFF
TRBJ2-3 - TRBV27 TRBD2 TGTGCCAGCAGTCCCCGAAGACTAGCGGGGAGCACAGATACGCAGTATTTT CASSPRRLAGSTDTQYF
TRBJ1-2 - TRBV20-1 - TGCAGTGTTCCAGGCTATGGCTACACCTTC CSVPGYGYTF
TRBJ2-5 - TRBV2 - TGTGCCAGCAGTGACATAGGCGAAGAGACCCAGTACTTC CASSDIGEETQYF
TRBJ1-6 - TRBV13 - TGTGCCAGCAGCTTAGGCGGGCAGGCCTATAATTCACCCCTCCACTTT CASSLGGQAYNSPLHF
TRBJ2-5 - TRBV7-9 - TGTGCCAGCAGCCACGGACCCCAAGAGACCCAGTACTTC CASSHGPQETQYF
TRBJ2-7 - TRBV6-1 - TGTGCCAGCAGTGAATTCTTGGGAATTCTCGTAAGCTACGAGCAGTACTTC CASSEFLGILVSYEQYF
TRBJ2-2 - TRBV27 - TGTGCCAGCAAGGGCCTTTCTAACACCGGGGAGCTGTTTTTT CASKGLSNTGELFF
TRBJ1-6 - TRBV28 - TGTGCCAGCAGCCCCCGGATCCTTATGTTGGATTCACCCCTCCACTTT CASSPRILMLDSPLHF
TRBJ1-1 - TRBV18 - TGTGCCAGCTCACCACGGAAGGGCGAAGATCGGGGAACTGAAGCTTTCTTT CASSPRKGEDRGTEAFF
TRBJ2-7 - TRBV9 TRBD2 TGTGCCAGCAGCCTCGGGAGCGGGGCCTACGAGCAGTACTTC CASSLGSGAYEQYF
TRBJ1-2 - TRBV7-9 - TGTGCCAGCAGCCCCCTGCCGGATGGCTACACCTTC CASSPLPDGYTF
TRBJ2-3 - TRBV27 - TGTGCCAGCAGCAAAGGGTTGGATACGCAGTATTTT CASSKGLDTQYF